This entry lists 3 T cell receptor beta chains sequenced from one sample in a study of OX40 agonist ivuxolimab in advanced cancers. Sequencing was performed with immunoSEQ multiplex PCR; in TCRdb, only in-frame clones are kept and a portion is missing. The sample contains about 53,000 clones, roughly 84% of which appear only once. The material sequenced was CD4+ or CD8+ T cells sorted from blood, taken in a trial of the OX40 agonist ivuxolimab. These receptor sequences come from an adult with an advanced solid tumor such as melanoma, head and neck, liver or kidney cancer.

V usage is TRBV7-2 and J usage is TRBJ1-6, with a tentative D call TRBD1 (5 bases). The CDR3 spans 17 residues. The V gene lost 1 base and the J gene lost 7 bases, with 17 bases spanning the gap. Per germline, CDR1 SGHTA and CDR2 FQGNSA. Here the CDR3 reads CASSLENLGRLNSPLHF. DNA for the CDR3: TGTGCCAGCAGCTTAGAAAATTTGGGGCGATTAAATTCACCCCTCCACTTT.

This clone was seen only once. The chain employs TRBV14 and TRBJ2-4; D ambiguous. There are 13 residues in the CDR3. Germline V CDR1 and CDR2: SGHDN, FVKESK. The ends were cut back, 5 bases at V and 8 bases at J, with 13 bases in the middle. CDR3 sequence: CASSFRPLDIQYF. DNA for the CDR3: TGTGCCAGCAGCTTCCGGCCGCTAGACATTCAGTACTTC.

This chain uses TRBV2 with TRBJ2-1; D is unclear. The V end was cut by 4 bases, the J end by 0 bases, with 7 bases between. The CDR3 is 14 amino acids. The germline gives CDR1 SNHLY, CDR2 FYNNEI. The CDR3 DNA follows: TGTGCCAGCAGTGCTGAGAGCTCCTACAATGAGCAGTTCTTC. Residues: CASSAESSYNEQFF. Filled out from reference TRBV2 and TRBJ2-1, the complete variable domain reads EPEVTQTPSHQVTQMGQEVILRCVPISNHLYFYWYRQILGQKVEFLVSFYNNEISEKSEIFDDQFSVERPDGSNFTLKIRSTKLEDSAMYFCASSAESSYNEQFFGPGTRLTVL.